This T cell receptor (beta chain) was obtained from a study of blood T cell repertoires in COVID-19. Study information: Material from acute and convalescent COVID-19 was sourced from the United States, Italy and Spain. T cells, B-cell-depleted T cells, or PBMCs supplied cDNA or gDNA.

In the study's own analysis: Reference gene primer amplification yielded estimated nucleated cell counts. Here immunoSEQ multiplex PCR was the method, and the copy in TCRdb shows in-frame clones only, minus some. That table gives V, J and clone size, and the DNA gave D and trimming. Of 200,000 or so clones listed, approximately 91% are singletons. CDR3 length equals 18 residues. The V gene end was trimmed by 1 base and the J gene end by 2 bases; junction bases not matched to a gene: 6. Germline CDR1 reads MNHEY; CDR2 reads SMNVEV (reference sequence). The chain uses TRBV27 and TRBJ2-3; 13 nucleotides line up with TRBD2. Sequences were obtained from peripheral blood. The TCR sequence derives from a man between 65 and 85 years old with active or convalescent COVID-19. The CDR3 sequence: CASSLLGLAGSFTDTQYF. The CDR3 bases are TGTGCCAGCAGTTTATTGGGACTAGCGGGGTCCTTCACAGATACGCAGTATTTT.